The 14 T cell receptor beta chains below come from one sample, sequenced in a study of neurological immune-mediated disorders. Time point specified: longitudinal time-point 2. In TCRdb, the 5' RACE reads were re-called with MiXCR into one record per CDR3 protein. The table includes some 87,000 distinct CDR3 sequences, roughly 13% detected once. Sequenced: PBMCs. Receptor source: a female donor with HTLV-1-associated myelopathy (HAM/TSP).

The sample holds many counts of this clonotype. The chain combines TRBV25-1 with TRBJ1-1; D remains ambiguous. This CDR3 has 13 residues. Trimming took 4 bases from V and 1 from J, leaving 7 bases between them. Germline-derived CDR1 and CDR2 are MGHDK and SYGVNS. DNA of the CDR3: TGTGCCAGCAGTGTAAGCTGGAACACTGAAGCTTTCTTT. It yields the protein CASSVSWNTEAFF. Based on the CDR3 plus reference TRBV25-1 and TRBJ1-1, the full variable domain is EADIYQTPRYLVIGTGKKITLECSQTMGHDKMYWYQQDPGMELHLIHYSYGVNSTEKGDLSSESTVSRIRTEHFPLTLESARPSHTSQYLCASSVSWNTEAFFGQGTRLTVV.

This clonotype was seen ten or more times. The CDR3 coding sequence is TGTGCCAGCAGGGCTAGCGGGGGTTACACCGGGGAGCTGTTTTTT. Translation: CASRASGGYTGELFF. The rearrangement links TRBV12-3 or TRBV12-4 to TRBJ2-2; 10 nucleotides agree with TRBD2. The V and J ends lost 6 bases and 3 bases, in that order; junction bases with no gene match: 4. This CDR3 is built from 15 residues.

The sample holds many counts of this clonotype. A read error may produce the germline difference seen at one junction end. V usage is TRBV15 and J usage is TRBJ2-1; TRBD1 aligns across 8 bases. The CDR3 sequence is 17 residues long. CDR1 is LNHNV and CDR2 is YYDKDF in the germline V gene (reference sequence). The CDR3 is CATSRDWGQVGYNEQFF. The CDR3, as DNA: TGTGCTACCAGCAGAGATTGGGGACAGGTTGGCTACAATGAGCAGTTCTTC.

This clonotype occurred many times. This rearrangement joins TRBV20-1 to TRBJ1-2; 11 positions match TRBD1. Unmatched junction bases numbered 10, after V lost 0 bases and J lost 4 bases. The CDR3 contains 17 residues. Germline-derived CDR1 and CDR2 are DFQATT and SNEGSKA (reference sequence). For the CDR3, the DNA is TGCAGTGCTAGAGATTGGAATGGACAGGGGGCAGGCTATGGCTACACCTTC. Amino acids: CSARDWNGQGAGYGYTF.

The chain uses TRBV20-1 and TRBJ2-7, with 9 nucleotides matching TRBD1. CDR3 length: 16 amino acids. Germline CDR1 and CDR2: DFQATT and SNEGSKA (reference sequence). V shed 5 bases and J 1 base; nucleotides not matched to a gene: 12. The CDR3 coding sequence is TGCAGTGCTGGATTACGGGACAGGGCTTTTTCCTACGAGCAGTACTTC. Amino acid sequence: CSAGLRDRAFSYEQYF.

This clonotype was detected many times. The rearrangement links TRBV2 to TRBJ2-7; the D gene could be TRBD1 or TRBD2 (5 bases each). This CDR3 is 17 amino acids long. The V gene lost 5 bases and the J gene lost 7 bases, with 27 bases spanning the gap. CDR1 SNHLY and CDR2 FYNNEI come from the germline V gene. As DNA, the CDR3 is TGTGCCAGCAGTCAGACTCTGGGGGACCCGAGAGAGGGGGAGCAGTACTTC. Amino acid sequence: CASSQTLGDPREGEQYF.

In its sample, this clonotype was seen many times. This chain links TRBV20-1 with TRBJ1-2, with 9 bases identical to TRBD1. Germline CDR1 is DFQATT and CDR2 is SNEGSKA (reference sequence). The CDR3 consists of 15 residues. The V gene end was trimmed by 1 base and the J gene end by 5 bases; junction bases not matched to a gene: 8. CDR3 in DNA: TGCAGTGCTAGAGTCCCGGGACAGGGTGGTTATGGCTACACCTTC. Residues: CSARVPGQGGYGYTF.

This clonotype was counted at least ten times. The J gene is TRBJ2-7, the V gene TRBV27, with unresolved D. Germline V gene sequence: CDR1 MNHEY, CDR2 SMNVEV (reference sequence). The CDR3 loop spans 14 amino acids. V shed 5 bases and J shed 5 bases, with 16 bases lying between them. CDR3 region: CASSPTTSGDEQYF. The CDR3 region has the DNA TGTGCCAGCAGTCCGACCACATCGGGCGACGAGCAGTACTTC.

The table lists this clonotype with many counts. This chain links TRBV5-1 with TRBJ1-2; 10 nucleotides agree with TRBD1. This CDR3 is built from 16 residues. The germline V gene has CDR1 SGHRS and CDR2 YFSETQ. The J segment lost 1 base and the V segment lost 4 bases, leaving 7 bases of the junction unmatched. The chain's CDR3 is CASSPPRTGGNYGYTF. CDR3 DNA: TGCGCCAGCAGCCCCCCACGGACAGGGGGTAACTATGGCTACACCTTC.

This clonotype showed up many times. This CDR3 reads CSARRVADQFF. Here the CDR3 DNA reads TGCAGTGCTAGGAGGGTAGCGGATCAGTTCTTC. The V gene is TRBV20-1, the J gene TRBJ2-1, with a tentative D call TRBD2 (6 bases). This CDR3 is built from 11 residues. The germline gives CDR1 DFQATT, CDR2 SNEGSKA (reference sequence). The V end was cut by 3 bases, the J end by 13 bases, with 13 bases between.

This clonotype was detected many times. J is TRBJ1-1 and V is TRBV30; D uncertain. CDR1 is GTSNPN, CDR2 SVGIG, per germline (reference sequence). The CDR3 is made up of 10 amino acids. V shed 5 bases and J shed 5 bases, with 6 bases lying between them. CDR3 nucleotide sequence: TGTGCCTGGGGGAGGACTGAAGCTTTCTTT. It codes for CAWGRTEAFF.

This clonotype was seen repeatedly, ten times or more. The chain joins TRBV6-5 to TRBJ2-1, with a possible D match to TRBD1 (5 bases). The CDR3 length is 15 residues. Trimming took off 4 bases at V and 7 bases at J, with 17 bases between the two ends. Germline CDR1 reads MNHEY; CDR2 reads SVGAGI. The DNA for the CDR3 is TGTGCCAGCAGTTCGGACATCACCGGTCGGAATGAGCAGTTCTTC. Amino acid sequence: CASSSDITGRNEQFF.

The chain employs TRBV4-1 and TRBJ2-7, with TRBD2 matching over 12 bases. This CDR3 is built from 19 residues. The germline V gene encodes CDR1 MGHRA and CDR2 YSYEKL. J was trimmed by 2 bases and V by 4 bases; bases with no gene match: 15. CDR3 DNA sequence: TGCGCCAGCAGCCTTGTACTTCCCTCACTAGCGGGGGGCACCTACGAGCAGTACTTC. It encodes CASSLVLPSLAGGTYEQYF.

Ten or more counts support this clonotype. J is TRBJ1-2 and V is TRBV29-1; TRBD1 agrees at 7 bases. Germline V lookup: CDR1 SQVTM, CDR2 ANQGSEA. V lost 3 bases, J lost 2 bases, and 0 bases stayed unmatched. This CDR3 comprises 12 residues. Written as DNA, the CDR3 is TGCAGCGTTGACAGGGGGAACTATGGCTACACCTTC. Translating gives CSVDRGNYGYTF.